What follows are 8 T cell receptor beta chains derived from one specimen sequenced in a study of T cells in Graves' hyperthyroidism and ophthalmopathy. What was amplified from RNA transcripts were TCR beta CDR3 regions. The HTBI set primed first-round TCR CDR3 RT-PCR. TCRdb processed the multiplex PCR reads anew with MiXCR; each CDR3 protein has one entry. Counted here are about 350,000 distinct CDR3 sequences, around 13% occurring once; the ten biggest clones make up around 23%. Sequencing was performed on blood. The receptors were gathered from a woman aged 25-40 years with Graves' hyperthyroidism.

Details on this clonotype: One end of the junction does not line up with germline, which may come from a read error. J is TRBJ1-2 and V is TRBV28; D perhaps matches TRBD1 (5 bases). Per the germline V gene, CDR1 is MDHEN and CDR2 is SYDVKM. The CDR3 consists of 11 residues. Here the CDR3 DNA reads TGTGCCACAGCAAAAACCACAGGATCTTCCTTC. Translation: CATAKTTGSSF.

In this sample, this clonotype turned up many times. J is TRBJ1-4 and V is TRBV11-2; 7 nucleotides line up with TRBD1. CDR3 size: 14 residues. V gave up 5 bases and J gave up 8 bases; unmatched junction bases: 8. CDR1 is SGHAT and CDR2 is FQNNGV in the germline V gene. The CDR3 DNA follows: TGTGCCAGCAGCCCAGGGGGGGGCAGAGAAAAACTGTTTTTT. This gives the protein CASSPGGGREKLFF. The full variable domain, rest sourced from reference TRBV11-2 and TRBJ1-4, is EAGVAQSPRYKIIEKRQSVAFWCNPISGHATLYWYQQILGQGPKLLIQFQNNGVVDDSQLPKDRFSAERLKGVDSTLKIQPAKLEDSAVYLCASSPGGGREKLFFGSGTQLSVL.

The chain couples TRBV3-1 to TRBJ2-2; no clear D. The germline CDR1 and CDR2 sequences are LGHDT and YNNKEL (reference sequence). Trimming stripped 0 bases from V and 11 bases from J, with 10 bases between. The CDR3 totals 13 residues. CDR3 in amino acids: CASSQELTYELFF. The CDR3 DNA sequence: TGTGCCAGCAGCCAAGAATTAACCTACGAGCTGTTTTTT.

As for this clonotype: A much larger clone lies a single base off, so this may be a read error. The chain combines TRBV6-2 or TRBV6-3 with TRBJ2-7, with a tentative D call TRBD2 (6 bases). This CDR3 contains 16 residues. Germline CDR1 and CDR2: MNHEY and SVGEGT. V lost 8 bases, J lost 2 bases, and 22 bases lay in between. The CDR3 sequence: CASGMGPGLPPYEQYF. The DNA of the CDR3 is TGTGCCAGCGGAATGGGACCCGGACTACCGCCCTACGAGCAGTACTTC.

This clonotype was counted many times. J is TRBJ2-2 and V is TRBV6-5; possibly TRBD1 or TRBD2 for D (5 bases each). V was cut by 2 bases and J by 7 bases, with 14 bases left in between. Germline lookup yields CDR1 MNHEY and CDR2 SVGAGI. This CDR3 has 15 amino acids. The chain's CDR3 is CASSYRDPLDGELFF. The CDR3 bases are TGTGCCAGCAGTTACCGGGACCCGCTGGACGGGGAGCTGTTTTTT.

This clonotype occurred once. V gene TRBV29-1 combines with J gene TRBJ1-3; D ambiguous. CDR1 is SQVTM, CDR2 ANQGSEA, per germline. The CDR3 spans 13 residues. Trimming stripped 7 bases from V and 0 bases from J, with 10 bases between. CDR3 region: CSARPLSGNTIYF. CDR3 sequence (DNA): TGCAGCGCCCGACCCCTCTCTGGAAACACCATATATTTT.

J is TRBJ2-2 and V is TRBV15; no reliable D call. From germline, CDR1 is LNHNV and CDR2 YYDKDF (reference sequence). V was trimmed by 8 bases and J by 3 bases, leaving 10 bases between them. The CDR3 contains 13 residues. CDR3 in DNA: TGTGCCACCGGGGTAGCTTACACCGGGGAGCTGTTTTTT. Residues: CATGVAYTGELFF.

This clonotype was detected many times. V and J are TRBV6-1 and TRBJ2-2, with D possibly TRBD1 on 5 matching bases. Trimming removed 8 bases from V and 1 base from J, with 17 bases in between. CDR1 and CDR2 (germline): MNHNS, SASEGT. The CDR3 has 16 residues. CDR3 coding DNA: TGTGCCAGCGGCCGAAATCCAACAGGGAACACCGGGGAGCTGTTTTTT. Translation: CASGRNPTGNTGELFF.